This T cell receptor beta chain was found in a study of spatial heterogeneity in lung cancer. Each CDR3 protein gets one entry after TCRdb re-called the 5' RACE reads with MiXCR. This sample has roughly 70,000 distinct CDR3 sequences, with roughly 8.9% found just once. This clonotype has a count of ten or more. The time point denotes: blood at routine non-recurrence follow-up after resection. Germline V gives CDR1 DFQATT, CDR2 SNEGSKA (reference sequence). CDR3 length equals 14 residues. Sequences were derived from PBMCs, sampled at follow-up. The chain uses TRBV20-1 and TRBJ2-3; TRBD2 matches at 9 bases. The receptor was isolated from a female donor with early-stage non-small cell lung cancer. The CDR3 DNA follows: TGCAGCCGCCCCGCGGGAGGGATCGAAGATACGCAGTATTTT. Translating gives CSRPAGGIEDTQYF.